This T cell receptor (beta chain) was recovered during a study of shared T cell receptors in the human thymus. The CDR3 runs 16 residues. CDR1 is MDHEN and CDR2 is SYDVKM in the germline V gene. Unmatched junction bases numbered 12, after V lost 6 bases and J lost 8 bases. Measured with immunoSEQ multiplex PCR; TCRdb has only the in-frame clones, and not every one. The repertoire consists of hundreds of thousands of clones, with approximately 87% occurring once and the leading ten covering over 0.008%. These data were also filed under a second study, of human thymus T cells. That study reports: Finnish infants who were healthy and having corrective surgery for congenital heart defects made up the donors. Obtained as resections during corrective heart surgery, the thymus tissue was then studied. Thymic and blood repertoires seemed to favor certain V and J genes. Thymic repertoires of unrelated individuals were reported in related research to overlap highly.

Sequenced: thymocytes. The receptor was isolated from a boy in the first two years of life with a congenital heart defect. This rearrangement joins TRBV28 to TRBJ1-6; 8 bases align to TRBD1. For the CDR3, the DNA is TGTGCCAGCAGACACCACGCGGACAGGGAGGATTCACCCCTCCACTTT. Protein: CASRHHADREDSPLHF.